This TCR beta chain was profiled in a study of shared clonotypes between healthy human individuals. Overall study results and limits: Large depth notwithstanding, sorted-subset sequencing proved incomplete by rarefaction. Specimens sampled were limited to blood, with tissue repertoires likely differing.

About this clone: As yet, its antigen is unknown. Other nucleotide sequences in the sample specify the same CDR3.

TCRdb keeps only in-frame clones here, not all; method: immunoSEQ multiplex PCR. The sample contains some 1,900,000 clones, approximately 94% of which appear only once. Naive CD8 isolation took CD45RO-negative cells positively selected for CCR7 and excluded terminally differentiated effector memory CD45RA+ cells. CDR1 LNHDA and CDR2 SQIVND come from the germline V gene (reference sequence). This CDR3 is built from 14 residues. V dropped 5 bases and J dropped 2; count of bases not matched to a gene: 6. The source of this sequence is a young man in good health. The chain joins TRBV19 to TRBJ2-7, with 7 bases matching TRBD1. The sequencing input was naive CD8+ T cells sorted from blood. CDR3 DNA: TGTGCCAGTAGTCCTGCGACAGGGCCCTACGAGCAGTACTTC. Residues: CASSPATGPYEQYF.